The T cell receptor (beta chain) under discussion was sequenced for a study of cytotoxic CD8 clonotypes in ibrutinib-treated CLL (dated by TCRdb to the early 2020s). Context from the whole study: In this cohort, over 14 patients were treatment-naive and ten to twelve were relapsed/refractory, while some 17 had unmutated IGHV. Of the 86 people in the trial, 26 had longitudinal samples available. Every remission and progressive disease sample was obtained while ibrutinib was still being received by the patients. Cryopreserved peripheral blood mononuclear cells were obtained before treatment, at response, and at either sustained remission or disease progression. Samples at response were collected after a median of roughly twelve months of treatment, with a range of roughly 6 to 40 months. Responses were partial in roughly 24 patients and complete in 2; after median around 65 months follow-up, some 15 stayed in remission and about twelve progressed. Samples averaged roughly 260,000 productive templates and roughly 86,000 productive rearrangements. Summary of the overall study and its limitations: An increase in clonality was observed at ibrutinib response, with clonality remaining stable during sustained remission and falling back toward baseline at progression. At baseline, clonality was higher than in age-matched healthy donors and showed a strong correlation with circulating CD8+ T-cell counts. Lymph node repertoires were not examined, and the timing of sampling was not matched between patients in sustained remission and those whose disease progressed. Public clonotypes were rare and either shrank or stayed stable during treatment, and the rise in clonality at ibrutinib response reflected expansion of private clonotypes.

Notes on this clone: It has no known antigen specificity. No qualities accompany the bases; no much larger clone lies one base away.

The goal of deep resolution MiSeq sequencing was a depth between 1 in 1 million and 1 in 200,000 T cells, and coverage averaged 10x per clonotype. The immunoSEQ hsTCRB Kit was used to generate the TCR beta libraries. As for the original processing: ImmunoSEQ Data Assistant and ImmunoSEQ Analyzer were used for data analysis, and V, D and J genes were assigned according to IMGT definitions. Clonality, with values ranging from 0 to 1, was calculated as one minus the normalized Shannon entropy of productive rearrangement frequencies. Only overrepresented clonotypes making up at least 0.05% of the repertoire of each patient were included in the public clonotype analysis. Thirteen age-matched healthy donor repertoires from immuneACCESS were used as controls for clonality. What TCRdb holds here is the immuneACCESS table cut down to in-frame rearrangements. Part of the clones is not present; checked against another copy, under half of the missing clones reflect an unresolved V gene, and the others are unexplained. V and J calls and clone size are those listed in that table; D and trimming were worked out from the DNA. This sample has about 160,000 clones in its table, and roughly 80% of those were observed once. Roughly 1.9% of the sample belongs to the ten largest clones.

The time point label corresponds to: approximately eleven months on ibrutinib. Roughly 2.2 micrograms of genomic DNA were extracted from cryopreserved PBMCs for TCR beta library preparation. High-throughput TCR beta sequencing was performed on longitudinal blood samples from CLL patients receiving ibrutinib monotherapy. The patients took part in an open-label, single-center phase 2 trial of ibrutinib monotherapy. The sequence was collected from a human donor with chronic lymphocytic leukemia. Sample: PBMCs, taken after 12 months of ibrutinib treatment.

CDR3 protein: CASSRGLAGGEEQYF. At the DNA level, the sequence is TGTGCCAGCAGCCGCGGACTAGCGGGGGGGGAGGAGCAGTACTTC. This chain is built from TRBV7-2 and TRBJ2-5; 15 bases in between match TRBD2. The germline V gene encodes CDR1 SGHTA and CDR2 FQGNSA. Trimming leaves V shorter by 5 bases and J shorter by 11 bases, with the junction holding 9 bases beyond the gene matches. The cysteine opens and the phenylalanine closes a CDR3 of 15 amino acids. CDR3 DNA is the only sequence kept; it has 45 bases, read in frame from the first base.